The 6 T cell receptor beta chains listed next were all sequenced from one sample in a study of shared clonotypes between healthy human individuals. The repertoire was sequenced with immunoSEQ multiplex PCR; TCRdb's copy has only in-frame clones and lacks some. Found here are about half a million clones, about four fifths of them singletons; the top ten hold roughly 13%. The sequencing input was PBMCs. These receptors came from a woman aged 40 to 50 in good health. Some clones in this sample may be carry-over from other donors' samples.

The gene calls are TRBV7-9 and TRBJ2-7; D ambiguous. Looked up from germline, CDR1 is SEHNR and CDR2 is FQNEAQ (reference sequence). The CDR3 has 15 amino acids. Between the trimmed V and J ends, which lost 1 base and 0 bases, there was a span of 10 bases. The CDR3 DNA is TGTGCCAGCAGCTTAGTAATTCCGACCTCCTACGAGCAGTACTTC. Protein sequence: CASSLVIPTSYEQYF.

The chain employs TRBV4-2 and TRBJ2-7; 14 positions match TRBD2. With V trimmed by 1 base and J by 3 bases, 8 bases remained unmatched. This CDR3 contains 18 residues. The germline V gene encodes CDR1 LGHNA and CDR2 YNFKEQ. CDR3 nucleotide sequence: TGTGCCAGCAGCCAAGGCGGTACTGGGACTAGCGGGAGCTACGAGCAGTACTTC. Amino acids: CASSQGGTGTSGSYEQYF.

This chain joins TRBV29-1 and TRBJ2-3; 7 bases are shared with TRBD2. This CDR3 region has 14 residues. CDR1 is SQVTM and CDR2 is ANQGSEA in the germline V gene. The chain's CDR3 is CSTLSGFSGDTQYF. As DNA, the CDR3 is TGCAGTACCCTCTCTGGTTTTAGCGGGGATACGCAGTATTTT.

The rearrangement links TRBV6-1 to TRBJ2-3; a possible D gene is TRBD1 (5 bases). The germline V gene encodes CDR1 MNHNS and CDR2 SASEGT. The CDR3 contains 14 residues. V was pared by 8 bases and J by 2 bases, with 14 bases between. CDR3 protein: CASGAQPDTDTQYF. In DNA form, the CDR3 reads TGTGCCAGCGGGGCGCAGCCCGACACAGATACGCAGTATTTT.

The gene calls are TRBV2 and TRBJ2-5; 9 bases agree with TRBD1. The V segment lost 6 bases and the J segment 5 bases; nucleotides outside the gene matches: 4. The CDR3 runs to 13 residues. Looked up from germline, CDR1 is SNHLY and CDR2 is FYNNEI. CDR3 coding DNA: TGTGCCAGCAGCGGACAGGGGCGTGAGACCCAGTACTTC. Protein: CASSGQGRETQYF.

This clone appeared a few times. The chain recombines TRBV7-9 with TRBJ1-6; 7 nucleotides align to TRBD1. With 5 bases clipped from V and 7 bases from J, the junction kept 8 bases outside the gene matches. The CDR3 extends over 15 amino acids. Germline CDR1 reads SEHNR; CDR2 reads FQNEAQ (reference sequence). CDR3 sequence: CASSLRDSPNSPLHF. Written as DNA, the CDR3 is TGTGCCAGCAGCCTAAGGGACAGTCCGAATTCACCCCTCCACTTT.